The rows below give T cell receptor beta chains drawn from one sample of a study of T cell responses to AZD1222 COVID-19 vaccine. Libraries were prepared by immunoSEQ multiplex PCR; TCRdb keeps only in-frame clonotypes and omits some of them. Of about 84,000 clones listed, 80% to 90% are singletons. This sample comprised peripheral blood, obtained 28 days after the second AZD1222 dose. These receptors were obtained from an adult who received the AZD1222 COVID-19 vaccine. CDR3s include the opening cysteine and the closing phenylalanine or tryptophan. The D gene is left open where the match is weak. Size values are once, few and many counts, or a class for expanded clones, and some rows have none.

v_call	d_call	clone_size	j_call	cdr3_nt	cdr3_aa
TRBV7-3	NA	once	TRBJ2-1	TGTGCCAGCAGCTCAACGACCGGGAGTTCGGTGTTCTTC	CASSSTTGSSVFF
TRBV9	NA	NA	TRBJ2-3	TGTGCCAGCAGCCCAAATTTGGATACGCAGTATTTT	CASSPNLDTQYF
TRBV6-2/TRBV6-3	NA	NA	TRBJ2-3	TGTGCCAGCATTTACAAGGATTGGGGAGTAGAGACGCAGTATTTT	CASIYKDWGVETQYF
TRBV27	NA	NA	TRBJ1-5	TGTGCCAGCAGTTTGACGTTTTTGAGGGGTCGGAGTCAGCCCCAGCATTTT	CASSLTFLRGRSQPQHF
TRBV18	NA	few	TRBJ2-5	TGTGCCAGCTCACCAGGTTCCCAAGAGACCCAGTACTTC	CASSPGSQETQYF
TRBV18	NA	NA	TRBJ1-1	TGTGCCAGCTCAACGATAACAGGGATCACTGAAGCTTTCTTT	CASSTITGITEAFF
TRBV6-5	TRBD1	NA	TRBJ1-1	TGTGCCAGCAGTAAGGGACAGGGTGGCACTGAAGCTTTCTTT	CASSKGQGGTEAFF
TRBV7-2	NA	once	TRBJ2-1	TGTGCCAGCAGCTTAGGCGCTAGCCGGGCCAATGAGCAGTTCTTC	CASSLGASRANEQFF
TRBV9	NA	once	TRBJ1-3	TGTGCCAGCAGCGTAGGTGGCCAGACCTCTGGAAACACCATATATTTT	CASSVGGQTSGNTIYF
TRBV7-8	NA	NA	TRBJ1-1	TGTGCCAGCAGCTTAGGAACGACCCCGTCGAACACTGAAGCTTTCTTT	CASSLGTTPSNTEAFF
TRBV27	NA	NA	TRBJ1-2	TGTGCCAGCAGTTCTATGAGACCTGCCATGAACTATGGCTACACCTTC	CASSSMRPAMNYGYTF
TRBV7-3	NA	once	TRBJ2-6	TGTGCCAGCACCAGGGACGGGGTGTCTGGGGCCAACGTCCTGACTTTC	CASTRDGVSGANVLTF
TRBV19	NA	NA	TRBJ1-5	TGTGCCAGTAGTGCCACTTGGACCGATCAGCCCCAGCATTTT	CASSATWTDQPQHF
TRBV11-3	NA	NA	TRBJ1-2	TGTGCCAGCAGCCAGGGATATGGCTACACCTTC	CASSQGYGYTF
TRBV15	NA	few	TRBJ1-5	TGTGCCACCAGCAGATTCAGGGCCCAGCCCCAGCATTTT	CATSRFRAQPQHF